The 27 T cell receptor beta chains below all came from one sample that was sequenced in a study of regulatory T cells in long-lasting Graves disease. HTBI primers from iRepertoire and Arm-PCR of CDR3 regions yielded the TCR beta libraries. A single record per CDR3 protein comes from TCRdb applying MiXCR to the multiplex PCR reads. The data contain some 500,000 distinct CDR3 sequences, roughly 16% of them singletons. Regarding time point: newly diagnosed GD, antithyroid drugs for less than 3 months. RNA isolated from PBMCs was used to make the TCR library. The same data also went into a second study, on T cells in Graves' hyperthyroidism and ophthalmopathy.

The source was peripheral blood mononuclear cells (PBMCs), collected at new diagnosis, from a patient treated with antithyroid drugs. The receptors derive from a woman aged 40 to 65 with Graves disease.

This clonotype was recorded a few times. CDR3 DNA sequence: TGTGCCAGCAGTTTATTTGGGGACAGACCTCATCAGCCCCAGCATTTT. This codes for CASSLFGDRPHQPQHF. The chain is built from TRBV27 and TRBJ1-5; 7 positions match TRBD1. Germline loops: CDR1 MNHEY, CDR2 SMNVEV (reference sequence). The CDR3 consists of 16 residues. Losses at the gene ends were 1 base for V and 5 bases for J; bases not matched to a gene: 8.

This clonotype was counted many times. For the CDR3, the DNA is TGTGCCAGCAGACGAGGGGGGGATGAGCAGTTCTTC. It yields the protein CASRRGGDEQFF. This chain connects TRBV2 to TRBJ2-1; D perhaps matches TRBD2 (7 bases). There are 12 residues in the CDR3. The germline CDR1 and CDR2 sequences are SNHLY and FYNNEI. V lost 6 bases to trimming and J lost 8 bases, with 11 bases between them.

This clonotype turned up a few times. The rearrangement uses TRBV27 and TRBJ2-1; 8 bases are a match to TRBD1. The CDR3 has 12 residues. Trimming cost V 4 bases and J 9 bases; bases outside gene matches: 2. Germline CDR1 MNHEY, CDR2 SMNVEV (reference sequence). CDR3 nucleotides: TGTGCCAGCAGTTCAACAGGGGGTGAGCAGTTCTTC. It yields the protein CASSSTGGEQFF.

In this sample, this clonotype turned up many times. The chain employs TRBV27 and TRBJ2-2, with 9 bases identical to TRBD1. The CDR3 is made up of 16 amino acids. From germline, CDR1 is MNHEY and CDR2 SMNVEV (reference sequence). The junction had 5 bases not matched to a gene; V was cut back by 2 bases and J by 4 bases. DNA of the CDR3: TGTGCCAGCAGTTTACTCCGGGGACAGGGCACCGGGGAGCTGTTTTTT. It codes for CASSLLRGQGTGELFF.

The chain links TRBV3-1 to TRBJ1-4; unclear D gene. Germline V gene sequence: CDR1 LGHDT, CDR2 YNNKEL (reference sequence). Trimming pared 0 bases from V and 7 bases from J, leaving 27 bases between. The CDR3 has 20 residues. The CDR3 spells CASSQDLYPGLITEGEKLFF. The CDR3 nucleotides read TGTGCCAGCAGCCAAGATCTTTACCCGGGTTTAATAACCGAGGGTGAAAAACTGTTTTTT. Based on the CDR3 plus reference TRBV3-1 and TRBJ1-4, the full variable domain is DTAVSQTPKYLVTQMGNDKSIKCEQNLGHDTMYWYKQDSKKFLKIMFSYNNKELIINETVPNRFSPKSPDKAHLNLHINSLELGDSAVYFCASSQDLYPGLITEGEKLFFGSGTQLSVL.

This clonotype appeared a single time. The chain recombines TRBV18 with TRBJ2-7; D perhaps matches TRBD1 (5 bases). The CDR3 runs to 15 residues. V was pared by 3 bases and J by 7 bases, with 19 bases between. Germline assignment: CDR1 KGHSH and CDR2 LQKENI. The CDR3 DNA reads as TGTGCCAGCTCACCCCCGGGCAGGGATAATCCAGAGCAGTACTTC. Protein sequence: CASSPPGRDNPEQYF.

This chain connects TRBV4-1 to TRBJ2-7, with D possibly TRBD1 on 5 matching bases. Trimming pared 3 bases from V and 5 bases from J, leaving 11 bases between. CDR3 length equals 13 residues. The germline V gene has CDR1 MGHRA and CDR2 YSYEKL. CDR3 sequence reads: CASSHPDRDEQYF. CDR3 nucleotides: TGCGCCAGCAGCCACCCCGACAGAGACGAGCAGTACTTC.

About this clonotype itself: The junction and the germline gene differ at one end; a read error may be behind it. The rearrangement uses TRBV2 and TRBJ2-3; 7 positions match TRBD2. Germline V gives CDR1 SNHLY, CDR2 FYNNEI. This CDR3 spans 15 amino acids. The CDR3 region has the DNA TGTGCCAGCAGCGCCCCGGGGGGAAGCACAGATACGCAGTGTTTT. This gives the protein CASSAPGGSTDTQCF. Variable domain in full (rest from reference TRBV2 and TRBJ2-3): EPEVTQTPSHQVTQMGQEVILRCVPISNHLYFYWYRQILGQKVEFLVSFYNNEISEKSEIFDDQFSVERPDGSNFTLKIRSTKLEDSAMYFCASSAPGGSTDTQCFGPGTRLTVL.

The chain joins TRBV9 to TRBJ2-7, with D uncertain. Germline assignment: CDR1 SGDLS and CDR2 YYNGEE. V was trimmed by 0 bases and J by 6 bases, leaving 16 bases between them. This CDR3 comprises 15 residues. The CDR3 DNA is TGTGCCAGCAGCGTAGTTCCGGTTGGCCCAGGCGAGCAGTACTTC. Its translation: CASSVVPVGPGEQYF.

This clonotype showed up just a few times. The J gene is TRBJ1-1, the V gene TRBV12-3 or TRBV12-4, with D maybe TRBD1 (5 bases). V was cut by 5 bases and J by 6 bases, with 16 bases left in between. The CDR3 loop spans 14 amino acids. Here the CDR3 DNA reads TGTGCCAGCAGTGGGACGGGGGTATTCGCTGAAGCTTTCTTT. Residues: CASSGTGVFAEAFF.

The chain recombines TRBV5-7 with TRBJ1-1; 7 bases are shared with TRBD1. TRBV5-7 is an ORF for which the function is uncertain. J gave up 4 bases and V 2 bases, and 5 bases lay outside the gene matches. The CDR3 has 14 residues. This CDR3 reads CASSLGGCGTEAFF. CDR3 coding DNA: TGTGCCAGCAGCTTAGGGGGCTGCGGCACTGAAGCTTTCTTT.

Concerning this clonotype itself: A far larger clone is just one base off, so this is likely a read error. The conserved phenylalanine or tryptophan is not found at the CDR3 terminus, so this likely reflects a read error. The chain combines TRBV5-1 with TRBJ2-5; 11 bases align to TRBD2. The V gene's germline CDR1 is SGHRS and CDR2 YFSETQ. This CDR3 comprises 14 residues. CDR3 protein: CASSSLAGAETQYL. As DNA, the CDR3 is TGTGCCAGCAGTTCACTAGCGGGGGCGGAGACCCAGTACCTC.

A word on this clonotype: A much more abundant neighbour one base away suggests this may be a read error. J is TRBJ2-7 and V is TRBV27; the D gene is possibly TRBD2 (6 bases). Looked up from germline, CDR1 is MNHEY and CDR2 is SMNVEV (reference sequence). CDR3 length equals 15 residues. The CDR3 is CASSLYGGLNYEQHF. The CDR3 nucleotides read TGTGCCAGCAGTTTATACGGGGGTTTAAACTACGAGCAGCACTTC.

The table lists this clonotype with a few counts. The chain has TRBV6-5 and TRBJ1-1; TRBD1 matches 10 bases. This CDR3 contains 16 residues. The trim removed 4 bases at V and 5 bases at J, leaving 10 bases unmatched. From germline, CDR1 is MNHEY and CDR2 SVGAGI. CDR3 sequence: CASSSLPGQGSTEAFF. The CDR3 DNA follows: TGTGCCAGCAGTTCGCTACCGGGACAGGGGTCAACTGAAGCTTTCTTT.

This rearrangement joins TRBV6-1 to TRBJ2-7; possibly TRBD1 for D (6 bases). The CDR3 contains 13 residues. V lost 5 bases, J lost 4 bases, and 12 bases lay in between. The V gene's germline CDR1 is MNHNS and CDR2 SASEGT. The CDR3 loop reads CASSKDSVYEQYF. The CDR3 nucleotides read TGTGCCAGCAGTAAGGACAGCGTATACGAGCAGTACTTC.

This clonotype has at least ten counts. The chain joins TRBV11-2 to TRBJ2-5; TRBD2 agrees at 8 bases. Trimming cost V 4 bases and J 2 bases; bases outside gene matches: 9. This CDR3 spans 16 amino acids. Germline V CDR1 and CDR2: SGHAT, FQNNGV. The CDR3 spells CASSSSSLAVQETQYF. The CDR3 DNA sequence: TGTGCCAGCAGCTCCTCCTCACTAGCGGTACAAGAGACCCAGTACTTC. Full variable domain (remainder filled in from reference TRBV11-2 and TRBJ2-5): EAGVAQSPRYKIIEKRQSVAFWCNPISGHATLYWYQQILGQGPKLLIQFQNNGVVDDSQLPKDRFSAERLKGVDSTLKIQPAKLEDSAVYLCASSSSSLAVQETQYFGPGTRLLVL.

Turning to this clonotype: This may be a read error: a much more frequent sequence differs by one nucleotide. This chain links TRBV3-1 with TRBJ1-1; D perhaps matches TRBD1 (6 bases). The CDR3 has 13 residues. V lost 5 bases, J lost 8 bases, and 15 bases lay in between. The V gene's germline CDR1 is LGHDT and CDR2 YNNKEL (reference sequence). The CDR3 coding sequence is TGTGCCAGCAGCAACACAGGGAAAGGCGAAGCTTTCTTT. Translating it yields CASSNTGKGEAFF.

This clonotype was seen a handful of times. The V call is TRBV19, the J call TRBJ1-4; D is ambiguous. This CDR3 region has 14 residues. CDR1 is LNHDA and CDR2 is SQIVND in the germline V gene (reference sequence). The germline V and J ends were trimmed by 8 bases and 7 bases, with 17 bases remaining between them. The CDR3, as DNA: TGTGCCAGTCGAACCCCAGGAGGCGGTGAAAAACTGTTTTTT. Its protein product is CASRTPGGGEKLFF.

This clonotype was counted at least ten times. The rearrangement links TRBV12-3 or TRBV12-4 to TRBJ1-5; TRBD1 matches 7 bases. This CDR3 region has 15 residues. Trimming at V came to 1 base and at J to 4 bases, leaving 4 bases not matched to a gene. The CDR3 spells CASSLGEQGNQPQHF. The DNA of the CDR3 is TGTGCCAGCAGTTTAGGGGAACAGGGGAATCAGCCCCAGCATTTT.

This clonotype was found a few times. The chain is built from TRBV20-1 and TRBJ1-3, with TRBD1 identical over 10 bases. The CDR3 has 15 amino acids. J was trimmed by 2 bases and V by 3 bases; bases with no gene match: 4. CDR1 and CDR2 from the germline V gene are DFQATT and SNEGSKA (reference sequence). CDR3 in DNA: TGCAGTGCTAGTGGGGACAGGGGCGCTGGAAACACCATATATTTT. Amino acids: CSASGDRGAGNTIYF.

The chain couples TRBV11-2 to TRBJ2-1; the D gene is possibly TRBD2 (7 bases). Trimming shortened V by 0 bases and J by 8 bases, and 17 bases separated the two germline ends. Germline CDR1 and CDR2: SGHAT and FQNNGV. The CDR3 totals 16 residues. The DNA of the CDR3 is TGTGCCAGCAGCTTAGAGGGGGGGGGCGGTTTCTATGAGCAGTTCTTC. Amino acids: CASSLEGGGGFYEQFF.

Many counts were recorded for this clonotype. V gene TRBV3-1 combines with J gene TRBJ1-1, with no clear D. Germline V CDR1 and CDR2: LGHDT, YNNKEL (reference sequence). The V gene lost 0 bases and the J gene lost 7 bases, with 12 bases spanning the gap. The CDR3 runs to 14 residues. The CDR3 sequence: CASSQEKLEIEAFF. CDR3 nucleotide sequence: TGTGCCAGCAGCCAAGAAAAACTGGAGATTGAAGCTTTCTTT.

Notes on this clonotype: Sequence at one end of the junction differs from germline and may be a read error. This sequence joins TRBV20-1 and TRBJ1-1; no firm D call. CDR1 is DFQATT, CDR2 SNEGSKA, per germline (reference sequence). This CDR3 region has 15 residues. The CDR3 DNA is TGCAGTGCTAGAGAGGGCGGATTATTGAAGACTGAAGCTTTCTTT. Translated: CSAREGGLLKTEAFF.

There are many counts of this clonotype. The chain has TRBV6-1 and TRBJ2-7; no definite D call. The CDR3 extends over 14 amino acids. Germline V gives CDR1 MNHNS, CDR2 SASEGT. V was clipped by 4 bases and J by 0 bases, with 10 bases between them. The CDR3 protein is CASSGRLSSYEQYF. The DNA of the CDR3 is TGTGCCAGCAGTGGACGGTTGAGCTCCTACGAGCAGTACTTC.

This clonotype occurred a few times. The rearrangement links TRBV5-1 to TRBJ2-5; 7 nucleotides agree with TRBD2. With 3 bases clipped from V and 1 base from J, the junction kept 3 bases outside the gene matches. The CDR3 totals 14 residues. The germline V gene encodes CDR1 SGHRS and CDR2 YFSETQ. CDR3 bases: TGCGCCAGCAGCTGGGGGGGAGGCCAAGAGACCCAGTACTTC. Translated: CASSWGGGQETQYF.

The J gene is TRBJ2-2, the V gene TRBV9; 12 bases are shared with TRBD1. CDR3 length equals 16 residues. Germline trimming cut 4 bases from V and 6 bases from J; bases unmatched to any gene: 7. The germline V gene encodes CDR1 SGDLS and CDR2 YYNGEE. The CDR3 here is CASSLGTGGASGELFF. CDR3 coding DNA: TGTGCCAGCAGCTTAGGGACAGGGGGCGCTTCCGGGGAGCTGTTTTTT.

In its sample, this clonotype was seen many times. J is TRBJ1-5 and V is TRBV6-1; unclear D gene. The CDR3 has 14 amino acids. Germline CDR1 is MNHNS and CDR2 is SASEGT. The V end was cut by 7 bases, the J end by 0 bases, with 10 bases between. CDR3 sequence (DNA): TGTGCCAGCATTGACAAGTATAGCAATCAGCCCCAGCATTTT. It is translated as CASIDKYSNQPQHF.